Listed below are T cell receptor beta chains from one sample, sequenced in a study of T cell responses to AZD1222 COVID-19 vaccine. The protocol was immunoSEQ multiplex PCR, while the TCRdb copy is restricted to in-frame clones and leaves out a portion. The data hold about 180,000 clones, with 70% to 90% observed a single time. The source material was peripheral blood, sampled 28 days after the second AZD1222 dose. The source is an adult who received the AZD1222 COVID-19 vaccine. Each CDR3 is given with its conserved first and last residue. A D gene is named only where the DNA matches it firmly. Clone size is stated in some rows and not others, as once, few, many or a class when expanded.

J: TRBJ1-1
V: TRBV9
size: -
D: -
DNA: TGTGCCAGCAGCGTAATCTCGGAGAACACTGAAGCTTTCTTT
CDR3: CASSVISENTEAFF

J: TRBJ1-1
V: TRBV7-9
size: -
D: TRBD1
DNA: TGTGCCAGCAGTCGAACAGGGGGGACTGAAGCTTTCTTT
CDR3: CASSRTGGTEAFF

J: TRBJ1-6
V: TRBV19
size: -
D: TRBD1
DNA: TGTGCCAGTAGTACCCTACAGGGGGCAAATAATTCACCCCTCCACTTT
CDR3: CASSTLQGANNSPLHF

J: TRBJ1-1
V: TRBV5-1
size: -
D: -
DNA: TGCGCCAGCAGCTTGCGGAACGGTATTGAAGCTTTCTTT
CDR3: CASSLRNGIEAFF

J: TRBJ2-1
V: TRBV5-1
size: few
D: -
DNA: TGCGCCAGCAACATCGGCCAAATGACCGGATATGAGCAGTTCTTC
CDR3: CASNIGQMTGYEQFF

J: TRBJ2-3
V: TRBV13
size: -
D: -
DNA: TGTGCCAGCAGCCCGGGGGACAGCGGGGACGGCACAGATACGCAGTATTTT
CDR3: CASSPGDSGDGTDTQYF

J: TRBJ1-3
V: TRBV12-3/TRBV12-4
size: -
D: -
DNA: TGTGCCAGCATCCTCGGGTCACACACCATATATTTT
CDR3: CASILGSHTIYF

J: TRBJ2-7
V: TRBV27
size: -
D: -
DNA: TGTGCCAGCAGTCCTCTCCCTTCAACATTCTACGAGCAGTACTTC
CDR3: CASSPLPSTFYEQYF

J: TRBJ2-3
V: TRBV5-5
size: -
D: -
DNA: TGTGCCAGCAGTCGAACGCTGGATACGCAGTATTTT
CDR3: CASSRTLDTQYF

J: TRBJ1-3
V: TRBV10-3
size: -
D: -
DNA: TGTGCCATCAGTGAACCGGGGGGCGCCTATGGAAACACCATATATTTT
CDR3: CAISEPGGAYGNTIYF

J: TRBJ1-5
V: TRBV5-6
size: -
D: -
DNA: TGTGCCAGCAGCTTGTCTGTAATTCATAATCAGCCCCAGCATTTT
CDR3: CASSLSVIHNQPQHF

J: TRBJ1-1
V: TRBV6-5
size: -
D: TRBD1
DNA: TGTGCCAGCAGTCCCACAGGGGAGGGAGCTTTCTTT
CDR3: CASSPTGEGAFF

J: TRBJ2-7
V: TRBV3-1/TRBV3-2
size: -
D: TRBD1
DNA: TGTGCCAGCAGCCAAGATAACACAGGGGGCGGCCCTCAGTACTTC
CDR3: CASSQDNTGGGPQYF

J: TRBJ1-3
V: TRBV5-1
size: -
D: -
DNA: TGCGCCAGCAGTGACAGAGACTCTGGAAACACCATATATTTT
CDR3: CASSDRDSGNTIYF

J: TRBJ2-5
V: TRBV29-1
size: -
D: -
DNA: TGCAGCGCCGTCCGGGACGGGGAGACCCAGTACTTC
CDR3: CSAVRDGETQYF

J: TRBJ2-2
V: TRBV6-2/TRBV6-3
size: once
D: TRBD2
DNA: TGTGCCAGCAGCCGAAGCGGGGGAGGGATCGGGGAGCTGTTTTTT
CDR3: CASSRSGGGIGELFF

J: TRBJ2-7
V: TRBV18
size: -
D: -
DNA: TGTGCCAGCTCACCCTTCCCTAAGACAGGCGGGTGGTCCTACGAGCAGTACTTC
CDR3: CASSPFPKTGGWSYEQYF

J: TRBJ2-3
V: TRBV5-6
size: -
D: -
DNA: TGTGCCAGCAGCTTAGGCGTGAGCACAGATACGCAGTATTTT
CDR3: CASSLGVSTDTQYF

J: TRBJ1-1
V: TRBV3-1/TRBV3-2
size: -
D: TRBD1
DNA: TGTGCCAGCAGCCCTCTCCCCGGACAGGGGACTGAAGCTTTCTTT
CDR3: CASSPLPGQGTEAFF

J: TRBJ2-2
V: TRBV11-2
size: -
D: -
DNA: TGTGCCAGCAGCCCTAAGAGTACCGGGGAGCTGTTTTTT
CDR3: CASSPKSTGELFF

J: TRBJ2-7
V: TRBV4-2
size: -
D: -
DNA: TGTGCCAGCAGCCAGGGGACCGATTCCTACGAGCAGTACTTC
CDR3: CASSQGTDSYEQYF

J: TRBJ2-1
V: TRBV27
size: -
D: TRBD2
DNA: TGTGCCAGCAGTGACCCCAGCGGGGGGGCGTTTGAGCAGTTCTTC
CDR3: CASSDPSGGAFEQFF

J: TRBJ2-7
V: TRBV20-1
size: -
D: TRBD2
DNA: TGCAGTGCTAGTGATCGACGCGGGGGGGCCTACGAGCAGTACTTC
CDR3: CSASDRRGGAYEQYF

J: TRBJ1-2
V: TRBV2
size: -
D: TRBD1
DNA: TGTGCCAGCAGCCCACAGGGGGTAGACTATGGCTACACCTTC
CDR3: CASSPQGVDYGYTF

J: TRBJ1-6
V: TRBV30
size: -
D: -
DNA: TGTGCCTGGAGTGTAAACAGCGATAATTCACCCCTCCACTTT
CDR3: CAWSVNSDNSPLHF